Detailed here is one TCR beta chain. What it binds is not known. The CDR3 loop spans 18 amino acids. Sequenced by immunoSEQ multiplex PCR; TCRdb stores in-frame clones only, minus some. The sample lists approximately 28,000 clones; about 83% were seen once. The data derive from a study of OX40 agonist ivuxolimab in advanced cancers. Overall study results and limits: Some patients who did not respond also had low normalized T-cell clonal expansion. Antigen targets of the expanded peripheral T cells went undetermined. Expanded clones tended on average to be more numerous among CD8+ T cells than CD4+.

Patients were ruled out by autoimmune disease history or systemic immunosuppression. The sequence was obtained from an adult with an advanced solid tumor such as melanoma, head and neck, liver or kidney cancer. The chain joins TRBV21-1 to TRBJ2-2. TRBV21-1 counts as a pseudogene. The sequences come from CD4+ or CD8+ T cells sorted from blood, collected in a trial of the OX40 agonist ivuxolimab. The CDR3 loop reads CASSKRRDRRVNVGELFF. CDR3 DNA: TGTGCCAGCAGCAAACGCCGGGACCGGCGAGTCAATGTCGGGGAGCTGTTTTTT.